The T cell receptor (beta chain) described here comes from a study of cytomegalovirus exposure and HLA in healthy donors (dated by TCRdb to 2016 to 2017). With respect to the entire study: An earlier analysis of roughly 630 of the donors reported roughly 300 Gb of sequence data and some 120 million unique TCR beta sequences from 150 million to 200 million T cells. An early release covering about 600 HLA-typed donors comprised approximately 300 gigabases of sequencing data and tens of millions of unique TCR sequences. Among the roughly 400 genotyped donors, around 81% belonged to the genetic ancestry cluster associated with self-reported Caucasian donors. The study was designed to test whether signatures of past pathogen exposure could be identified by cataloging public T cell receptors. Using immunosequencing, the study profiled T cell repertoires from 640 or so subjects and related those repertoires to cytomegalovirus serostatus. Besides the first cohort of 666 subjects, a separate validation cohort made up of around 120 different subjects was used. To predict cytomegalovirus infection status, the study combined high-throughput TCR immunosequencing, statistical association of individual TCRs with disease status, and machine learning. In a later analysis, previously published TCR beta repertoires from roughly 710 donors were re-analyzed and high-resolution HLA genotyping was added so that TCR occurrence patterns could be studied. Rather than drawing on any new phenotypic data, the later analysis identified candidate immune exposures from TCR beta sequences and the way those sequences occurred across donors. An earlier analysis of fewer than 750 of the donors used high-throughput TCR beta sequencing to judge whether each TCR beta V gene segment behaved as functional or pseudogenic. Donor age, sex, ethnicity and CMV serostatus were compiled alongside the repertoire data. In a later genetic analysis, genome-wide SNP genotypes for 398 of the 666 donors were used, and that subset was treated as a discovery cohort. All discovery cohort repertoires had been generated using a single sequencing platform. Both class I and class II loci were covered by HLA typing, at four-digit resolution. Typing coverage varied by locus: 629-630 donors for A, B, C, DRB1 and DQB1; some 520 for DQA1; over 600 for DPA1; roughly 450 for DPB1. A few DR-DQ haplotypes were treated as single units for association and clustering because of strong linkage in the cohort. On average, roughly 240,000 unique TCR beta nucleotide sequences were sequenced per donor among a few hundred genotyped donors of the cohort, with 15% to 20% of those sequences being non-productive.

Broader findings and caveats from the paper: Some IMGT-functional V segments, including TRBV6-2 and TRBV6-3, could not be distinguished by the 87-base-pair reads and were therefore excluded. When HLA alleles, especially DR and DQ, strongly co-occurred, attributing TCR associations to individual alleles was difficult. Roughly uniform sequencing depth across donors was assumed in presence/absence analyses, although this assumption may not hold. The earlier analysis of approximately 560 of the donors excluded roughly 17 rarely observed V segments, including chromosome 9 orphons, because counts were too low. According to a later analysis, parvovirus B19, influenza, CMV and Epstein-Barr virus appeared linked to several top co-occurrence clusters. The study listed approximately 150 TCR beta chains as associated with cytomegalovirus. A further reported finding was that TCR beta sequences accurately predicted the HLA-A and HLA-B alleles for most subjects in the first cohort. Compared with equally common non-associated chains, HLA-associated TCR beta chains in a later analysis were more clonally expanded and had lower generation probabilities. The cohort was sequenced for TCR beta chains only, and without alpha or paired-chain data the features that could be detected were limited. Most TCR sequences were observed very rarely across donors, whereas some public TCRs were present in many individuals. In both the original and validation cohorts, the classifier was reported to diagnose cytomegalovirus status with high specificity and sensitivity. A few of the identified cytomegalovirus-associated TCR beta chains were confirmed in vitro to be specific for cytomegalovirus antigens. A later analysis found that most CMV-associated TCR beta chains appeared HLA-restricted, with HLA associations seemingly driven largely by CMV exposure. According to the authors, the approach could potentially be generalized to other disease states and immunological phenotypes. The sequencing pipeline was judged likely to have produced a cluster of highly shared sequence variants as a technical artifact. At a false discovery rate of 0.05, a later analysis linked about 16,000 TCR beta sequences to specific HLA alleles. A later genetic analysis reported fewer N-insertions in productive TCRs among donors in an Asian-associated ancestry cluster than the approximately 700-donor mean. According to a later analysis, TCR association rates differed among HLA loci, with DRB1 alleles showing the most associated TCRs and HLA-C alleles showing the fewest. HLA typing was unavailable for some donors at each locus, so association tests used only the typed subset. An earlier analysis of approximately 570 of the donors showed that most TCR beta V segments appeared in productive rearrangements either about 87% or about 30% of the time, which broadly matched IMGT annotations. Linkage disequilibrium might explain the correlated functional status among segregating V segments, but an unknown experimental factor could not be ruled out. A later genetic analysis associated a missense DCLRE1C variant with V-gene and J-gene trimming of TCR beta chains, and an independent cohort replicated the association. The only immune exposure information available for the cohort was CMV serostatus.

Notes on this clone: Its target antigen remains unknown. Nothing much larger sits one base from this clone, and base qualities are not available.

Library preparation was by the immunoSEQ multiplex PCR assay. For the multiplex PCR, a mixture combining 60 forward primers for TCR Vbeta segments and 13 reverse primers for TCR Jbeta segments was used. The CDR3 region of rearranged TCR beta genes was amplified from genomic DNA with a multiplex PCR assay. Amplified TCR beta libraries were sequenced as 87-base-pair reads on the Illumina HiSeq System. The authors' analysis ran thus. A later analysis counted some 74 million unique TCR beta chains across the 600 to 850 repertoires, and around 12 million of these chains were shared by at least two donors. Raw reads were error-corrected and collapsed into unique sequences with a nearest-neighbor algorithm that merged closely related sequences to remove PCR and sequencing errors. To assign V, D and J gene segments, CDR3 sequences were aligned to IMGT reference sequences. For a sequence to be retained, a match of at least six nucleotides to both a V gene segment and a J gene segment was required. A rearrangement was called productive if the CDR3 had no stop codons and remained in frame with V and J, and every other rearrangement was called non-productive. CDR3 was defined according to IMGT convention as the region running from the second conserved V-encoded cysteine to the conserved J-encoded phenylalanine. In an earlier analysis of approximately 500 of the donors, sequences lacking an unambiguous match to a single V gene segment were excluded. In an earlier analysis of some 590 of the donors, V segments were called functional above 56.7% productive rearrangements and were called segregating when the between-donor standard deviation exceeded 5%. A statistical classification framework was developed to diagnose cytomegalovirus status using the catalog of TCR beta chain sequences. In a later analysis, TCR nucleotide sequences were compared against IMGT/GENE-DB human TR gene sequences so that V and J genes could be assigned. Using the TCRdist pipeline, a later analysis assigned CDR3 sequences along with most-parsimonious VDJ recombination scenarios. In a later analysis, each TCR beta chain was defined by its CDR3 amino acid sequence together with its V-gene family, and reads lacking a unique V-gene family were excluded. To address suspected cross-contamination and a sequencing artifact, a later analysis removed roughly 580 highly shared, low-generation-probability nucleotide sequences. For each public chain, a later analysis derived a clonal expansion index from normalized ranks of inferred template counts within each repertoire. In a later analysis, generation probabilities were computed with a VDJ recombination model fitted to out-of-frame rearrangements, and the resulting probabilities were checked against IGoR. Hypergeometric tests were used in a later analysis to score TCR-TCR, TCR-HLA and TCR-CMV co-occurrence, with a repertoire-size bias correction applied to the TCR pairs. A later analysis estimated false discovery rates by permuting HLA or CMV assignments 20 times. In a later analysis, co-occurring TCRs were grouped with DBSCAN, and TCRdist sequence similarity was added when clustering was performed within HLA-allele-positive subsets. Repertoires with fewer than 30,000 or more than 120,000 public chains, plus five repertoires with anomalous nucleotide sharing, were excluded from co-occurrence clustering. TCRdb re-hosts the immuneACCESS table, in-frame sequences only. Its copies lack some clones; in the studies checked, an unresolved V gene accounts for under half of them, and the cause for the rest is not known. That table gives V, J and clone size, and the DNA gave D and trimming. This sample holds 240,000 or so clones; about 86% were observed only once. About 7.3% of the sample lies in the top ten.

The cohort was made up of about 610 healthy bone marrow donors. At the time of sampling, all cohort members were nominally healthy, though unrecorded immune exposures were likely present. The donor was CMV seropositive and was included in the group of some 290 seropositive cohort members. Each donor provided a peripheral blood sample, and peripheral blood mononuclear cells were used for TCR beta sequencing. Genomic DNA was extracted from the blood cell samples with the Qiagen DNeasy Blood Extraction Kit. Trimming costs V 0 bases and J 6 bases, and their ends lie 15 bases apart. CDR1 SGDLS and CDR2 YYNGEE were looked up in the germline V gene. The cysteine opens and the phenylalanine closes a CDR3 of 15 amino acids. This entry keeps only the CDR3 DNA: 45 bases, framed from base 1.

The sequenced sample was PBMCs. The receptor chain draws on TRBV9 and TRBJ1-1; a tentative D call is TRBD1 (6 bases match). The clonotype comes from a woman aged 60 to 75 in good health and CMV-seropositive. The nucleotide sequence reads TGTGCCAGCAGCGTAGGCGGGAGGGGGGGGGCTGAAGCTTTCTTT. This gives the protein CASSVGGRGGAEAFF.